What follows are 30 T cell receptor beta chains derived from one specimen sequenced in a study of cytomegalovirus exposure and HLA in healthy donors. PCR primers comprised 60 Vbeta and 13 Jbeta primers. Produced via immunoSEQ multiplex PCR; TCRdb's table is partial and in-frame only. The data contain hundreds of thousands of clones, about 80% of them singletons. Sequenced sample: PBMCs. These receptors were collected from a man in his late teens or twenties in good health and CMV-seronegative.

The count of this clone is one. CDR3 protein: CASAGITGPLYGYTF. For the CDR3, the DNA is TGTGCCTCCGCGGGGATAACTGGTCCCCTTTATGGCTACACCTTC. The chain recombines TRBV19 with TRBJ1-2, with D hard to call. Germline V gene sequence: CDR1 LNHDA, CDR2 SQIVND (reference sequence). V was shortened by 11 bases and J by 5 bases, with 24 bases between the two germline ends. The CDR3 is made up of 15 amino acids.

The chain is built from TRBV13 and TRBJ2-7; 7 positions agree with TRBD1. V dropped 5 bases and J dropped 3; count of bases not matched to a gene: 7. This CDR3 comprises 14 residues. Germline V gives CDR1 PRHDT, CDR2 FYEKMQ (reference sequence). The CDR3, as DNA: TGTGCCAGCAGCGTCCGGGACAGATTCTACGAGCAGTACTTC. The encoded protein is CASSVRDRFYEQYF.

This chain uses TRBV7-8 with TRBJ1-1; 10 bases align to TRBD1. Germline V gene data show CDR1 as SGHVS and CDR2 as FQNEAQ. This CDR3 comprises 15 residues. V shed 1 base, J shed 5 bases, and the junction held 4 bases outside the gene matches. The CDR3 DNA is TGTGCCAGCAGCTTAGTTCTGGGACAGGGGACTGAAGCTTTCTTT. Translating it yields CASSLVLGQGTEAFF.

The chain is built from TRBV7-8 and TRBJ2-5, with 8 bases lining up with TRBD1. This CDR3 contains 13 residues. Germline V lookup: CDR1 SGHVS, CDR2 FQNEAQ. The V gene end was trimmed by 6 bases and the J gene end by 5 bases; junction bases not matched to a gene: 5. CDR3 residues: CASRAGGAETQYF. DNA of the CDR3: TGTGCCAGCAGAGCAGGGGGCGCGGAGACCCAGTACTTC.

CDR3 in amino acids: CASSLGQAEYEQYF. The CDR3 DNA is TGTGCCAGCAGCTTGGGACAGGCCGAGTACGAGCAGTACTTC. The chain couples TRBV7-2 to TRBJ2-7; 8 bases match TRBD1. Germline lookup yields CDR1 SGHTA and CDR2 FQGNSA. The CDR3 sequence is 14 residues long. V lost 3 bases, J lost 4 bases, and 5 bases stayed unmatched.

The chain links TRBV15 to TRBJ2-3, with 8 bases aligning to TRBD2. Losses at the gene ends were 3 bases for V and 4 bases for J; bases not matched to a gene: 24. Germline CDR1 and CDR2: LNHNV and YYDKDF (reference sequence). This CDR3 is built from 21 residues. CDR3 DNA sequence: TGTGCCACCAGCAGCACTGGAGTAGGACATAGAGGGCGGGGGGCGTCAGATACGCAGTATTTT. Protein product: CATSSTGVGHRGRGASDTQYF.

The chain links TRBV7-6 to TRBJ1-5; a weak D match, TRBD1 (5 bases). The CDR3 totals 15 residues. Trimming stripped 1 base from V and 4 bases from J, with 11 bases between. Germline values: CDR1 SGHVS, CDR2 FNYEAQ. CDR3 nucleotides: TGTGCCAGCAGCTTAGTCCAGGGATGGAATCAGCCCCAGCATTTT. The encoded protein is CASSLVQGWNQPQHF.

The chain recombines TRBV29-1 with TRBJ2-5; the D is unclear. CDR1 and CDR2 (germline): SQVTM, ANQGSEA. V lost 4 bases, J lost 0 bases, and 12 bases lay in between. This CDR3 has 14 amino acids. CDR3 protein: CSVVLGAYQETQYF. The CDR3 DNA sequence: TGCAGCGTTGTTCTTGGAGCTTACCAAGAGACCCAGTACTTC.

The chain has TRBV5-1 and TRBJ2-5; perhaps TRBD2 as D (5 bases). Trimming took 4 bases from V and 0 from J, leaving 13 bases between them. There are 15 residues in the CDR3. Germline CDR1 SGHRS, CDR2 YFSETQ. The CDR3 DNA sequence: TGCGCCAGCAGCCCCGGGGTTACCCACCAAGAGACCCAGTACTTC. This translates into CASSPGVTHQETQYF.

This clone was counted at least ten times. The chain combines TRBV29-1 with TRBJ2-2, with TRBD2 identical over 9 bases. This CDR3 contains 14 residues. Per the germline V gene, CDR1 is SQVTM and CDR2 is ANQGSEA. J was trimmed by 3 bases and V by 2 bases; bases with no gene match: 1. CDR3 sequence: CSVELAGYTGELFF. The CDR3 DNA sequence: TGCAGCGTTGAACTAGCGGGGTACACCGGGGAGCTGTTTTTT.

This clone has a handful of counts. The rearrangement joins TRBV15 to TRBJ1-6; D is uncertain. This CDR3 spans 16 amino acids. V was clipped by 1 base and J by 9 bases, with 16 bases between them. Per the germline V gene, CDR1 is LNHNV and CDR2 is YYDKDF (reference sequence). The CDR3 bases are TGTGCCACCAGCAGAGTTTCGGGTAGATCGGGTTCACCCCTCCACTTT. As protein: CATSRVSGRSGSPLHF.

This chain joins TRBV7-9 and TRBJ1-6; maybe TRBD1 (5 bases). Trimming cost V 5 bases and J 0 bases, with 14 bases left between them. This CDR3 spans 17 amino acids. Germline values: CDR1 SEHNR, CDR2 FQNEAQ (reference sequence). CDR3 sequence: CASSLDSPSSYNSPLHF. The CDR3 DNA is TGTGCCAGCAGCCTCGACAGCCCGAGCTCCTATAATTCACCCCTCCACTTT.

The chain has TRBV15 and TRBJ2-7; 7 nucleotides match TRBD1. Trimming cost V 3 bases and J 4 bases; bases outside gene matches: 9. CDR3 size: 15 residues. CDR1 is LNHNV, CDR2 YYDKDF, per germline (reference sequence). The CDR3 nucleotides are TGTGCCACCAGCAGCTTACTGGGACAGCTATACGAGCAGTACTTC. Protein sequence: CATSSLLGQLYEQYF.

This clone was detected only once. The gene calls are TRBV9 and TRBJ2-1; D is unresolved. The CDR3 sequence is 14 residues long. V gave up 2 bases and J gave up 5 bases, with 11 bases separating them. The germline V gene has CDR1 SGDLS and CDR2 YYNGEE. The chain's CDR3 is CASSVLATNNEQFF. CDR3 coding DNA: TGTGCCAGCAGCGTCCTCGCGACAAACAATGAGCAGTTCTTC.

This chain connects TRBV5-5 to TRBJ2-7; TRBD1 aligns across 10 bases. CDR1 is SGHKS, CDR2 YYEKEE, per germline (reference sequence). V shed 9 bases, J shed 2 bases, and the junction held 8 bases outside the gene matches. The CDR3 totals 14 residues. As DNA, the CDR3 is TGTGCCACCGCCTGGGGGACAGGGGCCTACGAGCAGTACTTC. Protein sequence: CATAWGTGAYEQYF.

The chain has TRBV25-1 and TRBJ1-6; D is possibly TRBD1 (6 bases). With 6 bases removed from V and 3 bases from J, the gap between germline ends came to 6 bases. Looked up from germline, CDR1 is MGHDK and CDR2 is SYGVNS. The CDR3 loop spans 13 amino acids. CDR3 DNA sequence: TGTGCCAGCAGGGACAGCTATAATTCACCCCTCCACTTT. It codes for CASRDSYNSPLHF.

The DNA of the CDR3 is TGCGCCAGCAGCTTGGATATGTCGGGAACGGGTTGGTCGGGGTACTTC. Protein: CASSLDMSGTGWSGYF. V gene TRBV5-1 combines with J gene TRBJ2-5; possibly TRBD2 for D (5 bases). V dropped 0 bases and J dropped 13 bases, with 25 bases sitting between them. The CDR3 consists of 16 residues. Germline loops: CDR1 SGHRS, CDR2 YFSETQ.

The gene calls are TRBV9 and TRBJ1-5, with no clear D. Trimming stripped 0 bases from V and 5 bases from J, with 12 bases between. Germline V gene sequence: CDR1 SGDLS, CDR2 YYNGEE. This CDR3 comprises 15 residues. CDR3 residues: CASSVDSGWDQPQHF. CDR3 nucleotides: TGTGCCAGCAGCGTAGATTCCGGGTGGGATCAGCCCCAGCATTTT.

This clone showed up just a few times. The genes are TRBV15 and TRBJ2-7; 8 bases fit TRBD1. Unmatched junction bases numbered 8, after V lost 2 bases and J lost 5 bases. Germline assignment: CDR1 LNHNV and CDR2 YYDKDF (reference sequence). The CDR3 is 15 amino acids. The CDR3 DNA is TGTGCCACCAGCAGATCGACAGGGGAGGTTCACGAGCAGTACTTC. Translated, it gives CATSRSTGEVHEQYF.

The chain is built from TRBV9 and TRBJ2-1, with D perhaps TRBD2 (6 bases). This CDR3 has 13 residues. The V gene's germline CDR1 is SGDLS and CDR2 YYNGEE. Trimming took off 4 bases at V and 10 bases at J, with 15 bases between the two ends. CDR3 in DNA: TGTGCCAGCAGCCCCCGACCGGGACTCGAGCAGTTCTTC. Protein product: CASSPRPGLEQFF.

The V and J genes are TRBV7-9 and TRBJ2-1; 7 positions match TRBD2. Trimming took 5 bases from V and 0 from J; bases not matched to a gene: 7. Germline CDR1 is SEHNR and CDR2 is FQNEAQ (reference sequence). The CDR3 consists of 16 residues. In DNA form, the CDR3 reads TGTGCCAGCAGCCCACCTAGCGGTAGCTCCTACAATGAGCAGTTCTTC. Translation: CASSPPSGSSYNEQFF.

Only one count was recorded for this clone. The CDR3 region has the DNA TGTGCCAGCAGTAGGACAGGGGGGGACACTGAAGCTTTCTTT. It is translated as CASSRTGGDTEAFF. The V call is TRBV6-4, the J call TRBJ1-1; 10 nucleotides align to TRBD1. V shed 5 bases and J 3 bases; nucleotides not matched to a gene: 3. The length of the CDR3 is 14 residues. Germline assignment: CDR1 MRHNA and CDR2 SNTAGT.

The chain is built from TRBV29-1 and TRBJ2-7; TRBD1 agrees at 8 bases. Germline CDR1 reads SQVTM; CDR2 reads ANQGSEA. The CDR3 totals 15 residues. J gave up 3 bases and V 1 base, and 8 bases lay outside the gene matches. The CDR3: CSVEGGSGGNYEQYF. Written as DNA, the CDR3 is TGCAGCGTTGAAGGCGGGTCAGGGGGCAACTACGAGCAGTACTTC.

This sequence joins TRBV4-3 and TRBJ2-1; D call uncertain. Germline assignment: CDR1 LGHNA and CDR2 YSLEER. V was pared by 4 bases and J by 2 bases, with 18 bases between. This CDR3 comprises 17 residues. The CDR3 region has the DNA TGCGCCAGCAGCCGATCCACCCTCGAGGTCACCTACAATGAGCAGTTCTTC. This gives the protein CASSRSTLEVTYNEQFF.

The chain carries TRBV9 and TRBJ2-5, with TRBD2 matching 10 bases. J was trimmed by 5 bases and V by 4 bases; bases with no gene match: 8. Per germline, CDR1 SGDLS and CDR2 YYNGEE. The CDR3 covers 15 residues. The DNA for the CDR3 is TGTGCCAGCAGCAGGCTAGCGGGAGAGGGTGAGACCCAGTACTTC. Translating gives CASSRLAGEGETQYF.

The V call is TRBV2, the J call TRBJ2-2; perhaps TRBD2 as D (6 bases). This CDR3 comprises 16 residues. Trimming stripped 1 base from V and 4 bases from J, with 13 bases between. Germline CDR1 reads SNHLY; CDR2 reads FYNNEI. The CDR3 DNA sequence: TGTGCCAGCAGTGAAGGGAGGGGACGGGCCACCGGGGAGCTGTTTTTT. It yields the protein CASSEGRGRATGELFF. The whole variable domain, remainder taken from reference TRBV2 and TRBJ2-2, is EPEVTQTPSHQVTQMGQEVILRCVPISNHLYFYWYRQILGQKVEFLVSFYNNEISEKSEIFDDQFSVERPDGSNFTLKIRSTKLEDSAMYFCASSEGRGRATGELFFGEGSRLTVL.

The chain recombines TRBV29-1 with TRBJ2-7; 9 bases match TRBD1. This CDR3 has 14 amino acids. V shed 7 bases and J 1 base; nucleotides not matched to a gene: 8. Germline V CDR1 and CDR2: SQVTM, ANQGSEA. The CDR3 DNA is TGCAGCGGGCGAACGGGACAGGGATCCTACGAGCAGTACTTC. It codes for CSGRTGQGSYEQYF.

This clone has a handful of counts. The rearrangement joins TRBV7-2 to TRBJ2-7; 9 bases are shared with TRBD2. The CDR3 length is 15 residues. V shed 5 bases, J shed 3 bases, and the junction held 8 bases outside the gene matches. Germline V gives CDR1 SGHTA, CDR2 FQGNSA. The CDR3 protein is CASSIRAGGDYEQYF. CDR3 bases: TGTGCCAGCAGCATCAGGGCGGGGGGGGACTACGAGCAGTACTTC.

In DNA form, the CDR3 reads TGTGCCAGTTATACAGGGGTGGGCAATCAGCCCCAGCATTTT. Translation gives CASYTGVGNQPQHF. The chain combines TRBV6-5 with TRBJ1-5, with 7 bases identical to TRBD1. V trimming: 9 bases; J trimming: 2 bases; junction bases outside the gene matches: 7. The CDR3 sequence is 14 residues long. Germline assignment: CDR1 MNHEY and CDR2 SVGAGI.

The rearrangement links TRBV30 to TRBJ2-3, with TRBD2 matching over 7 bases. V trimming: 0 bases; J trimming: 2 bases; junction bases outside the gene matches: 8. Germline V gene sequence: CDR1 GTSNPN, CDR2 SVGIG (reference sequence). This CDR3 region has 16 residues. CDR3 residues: CAWSVRWGGSTDTQYF. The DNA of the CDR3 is TGTGCCTGGAGTGTACGGTGGGGGGGGTCCACAGATACGCAGTATTTT.